A selection of T cell receptor beta chains follows, all from one sample in a study of blood T cell repertoires in COVID-19. The method was immunoSEQ multiplex PCR; TCRdb's version includes in-frame clones alone and lacks a portion of them. Among over 250,000 clones listed, 70% to 75% were seen once. Sequencing was done on a sample of peripheral blood. The receptors come from an elderly woman with acute or convalescent COVID-19. Both conserved end residues are part of each CDR3. D genes are given only for firm matches. Not all rows give a size; the values are once, few, many and, for expanded clones, a class.

>many|-|TRBV2|TRBJ1-3
CASSWGTSGNTIYF
TGTGCCAGCAGTTGGGGGACTTCTGGAAACACCATATATTTT
>-|-|TRBV10-3|TRBJ2-3
CAISALLASTDTQYF
TGTGCCATCAGTGCCCTACTAGCTAGCACAGATACGCAGTATTTT
>-|-|TRBV2|TRBJ1-6
CASSGLDTDSPLHF
TGTGCCAGCAGTGGTTTAGACACGGATTCACCCCTCCACTTT
>-|TRBD2|TRBV27|TRBJ2-3
CASSFSTSPTYITQYF
TGTGCCAGCAGTTTTTCGACTAGCCCAACTTATATTACGCAGTATTTT
>-|-|TRBV24-1|TRBJ2-5
CATSDTHDRQETQYF
TGTGCCACCAGTGATACTCATGACAGGCAAGAGACCCAGTACTTC
>-|-|TRBV5-6|TRBJ2-3
CASSPRVDTQYF
TGTGCCAGCAGCCCGCGGGTGGATACGCAGTATTTT
>-|-|TRBV5-5|TRBJ1-2
CASSTTGDYGYTF
TGTGCCAGCAGCACGACTGGAGACTATGGCTACACCTTC
>-|-|TRBV28|TRBJ1-6
CASRATGSMLGSPLHF
TGTGCCAGCAGAGCGACAGGTAGCATGTTGGGTTCACCCCTCCACTTT
>few|TRBD1|TRBV19|TRBJ2-1
CASSIGQGGNEQFF
TGTGCCAGTAGTATTGGACAGGGGGGAAATGAGCAGTTCTTC
>-|-|TRBV2|TRBJ1-4
CASSELRGNEKLFF
TGTGCCAGCAGTGAACTTAGGGGGAATGAAAAACTGTTTTTT
>-|-|TRBV19|TRBJ1-6
CASRVQGRNSPLHF
TGTGCCAGTAGGGTACAGGGAAGAAATTCACCCCTCCACTTT
>-|TRBD2|TRBV12-3/TRBV12-4|TRBJ2-3
CASSLVAGGTQYF
TGTGCCAGCAGTTTAGTAGCGGGGGGTACGCAGTATTTT
>-|TRBD1|TRBV2|TRBJ2-5
CASRADRGGSETQYF
TGTGCCAGCAGGGCGGACAGGGGAGGTTCGGAGACCCAGTACTTC
>-|-|TRBV6-5|TRBJ2-7
CASSYKEVGYEQYF
TGTGCCAGCAGTTACAAGGAGGTCGGCTACGAGCAGTACTTC
>-|TRBD2|TRBV18|TRBJ2-5
CASSPASGRALETQYF
TGTGCCAGCTCACCGGCTAGCGGGAGGGCCTTGGAGACCCAGTACTTC
>-|TRBD1|TRBV27|TRBJ2-7
CASKPSTGVSYEQYF
TGTGCCAGCAAACCCTCGACAGGGGTGTCCTACGAGCAGTACTTC
>-|TRBD1|TRBV10-3|TRBJ2-1
CAISDRRQGGSNEQFF
TGTGCCATCAGTGACCGTCGACAGGGGGGAAGCAATGAGCAGTTCTTC
>-|TRBD1|TRBV7-9|TRBJ1-1
CASSRGQADTEAFF
TGTGCCAGCAGCCGGGGACAGGCGGACACTGAAGCTTTCTTT
>-|-|TRBV3-1/TRBV3-2|TRBJ1-2
CASSQGSNYGYTF
TGTGCCAGCAGCCAAGGGAGTAACTATGGCTACACCTTC
>-|-|TRBV6-5|TRBJ2-7
CASSLQEAYEQYF
TGTGCCAGCAGTTTACAGGAAGCCTACGAGCAGTACTTC
>-|-|TRBV5-1|TRBJ1-2
CASSLGAGYGYTF
TGCGCCAGCAGCTTGGGGGCCGGCTATGGCTACACCTTC
>-|TRBD2|TRBV7-2|TRBJ2-3
CASSTSSGFTDTQYF
TGTGCCAGCAGCACCTCTAGCGGCTTCACAGATACGCAGTATTTT
>-|TRBD1|TRBV19|TRBJ1-6
CASSVTGVNNSPLHF
TGTGCCAGTAGTGTCACAGGGGTAAATAATTCACCCCTCCACTTT
>-|-|TRBV7-2|TRBJ1-2
CASSLDPQGIYGYTF
TGTGCCAGCAGCTTAGATCCCCAGGGAATATATGGCTACACCTTC
>-|TRBD2|TRBV6-6|TRBJ2-3
CASSAGGNTDTQYF
TGTGCCAGCAGTGCGGGGGGAAACACAGATACGCAGTATTTT
>-|TRBD1|TRBV27|TRBJ1-2
CASSLEGASGYTF
TGTGCCAGCAGTTTAGAGGGGGCCAGCGGCTACACCTTC
>-|TRBD1|TRBV6-6|TRBJ1-2
CASEGAGKADGYTF
TGTGCCAGCGAGGGGGCAGGGAAGGCGGATGGCTACACCTTC
>-|TRBD1|TRBV20-1|TRBJ1-2
CSASDTGTAYGYTF
TGCAGTGCTAGTGACACCGGGACAGCCTATGGCTACACCTTC
>-|TRBD1|TRBV7-9|TRBJ2-5
CASSAWTGGSQETQYF
TGTGCCAGCAGCGCCTGGACAGGGGGCAGCCAAGAGACCCAGTACTTC
>few|TRBD2|TRBV6-5|TRBJ2-7
CATLGGHEQYF
TGTGCCACCTTGGGAGGGCACGAGCAGTACTTC
>-|-|TRBV4-1|TRBJ1-4
CASSQGDISNEKLFF
TGCGCCAGCAGCCAAGGGGACATCAGTAATGAAAAACTGTTTTTT
>-|TRBD2|TRBV19|TRBJ2-1
CASSPRSPASGSPWNEQFF
TGTGCCAGTAGTCCTCGCTCCCCTGCTAGCGGGAGTCCGTGGAATGAGCAGTTCTTC
>-|-|TRBV3-1/TRBV3-2|TRBJ2-1
CASSVPLLSGRDNEQFF
TGTGCCAGCAGCGTACCTCTTTTGAGCGGGCGAGACAATGAGCAGTTCTTC
>-|-|TRBV10-2|TRBJ1-1
CASSDIAGLGLKAFF
TGCGCCAGCAGTGACATTGCGGGTCTCGGGTTGAAAGCTTTCTTT
>-|-|TRBV7-2|TRBJ2-3
CASSFGRTFTDTQYF
TGTGCCAGCAGCTTTGGCAGGACATTCACAGATACGCAGTATTTT
>-|-|TRBV5-6|TRBJ1-6
CASSLRGAGANSPLHF
TGTGCCAGCAGCCTTCGGGGGGCAGGAGCCAATTCACCCCTCCACTTT
>-|-|TRBV5-1|TRBJ2-1
CASSFDSSEQFF
TGCGCCAGCAGCTTTGATAGCTCTGAGCAGTTCTTC
>-|TRBD1|TRBV18|TRBJ2-5
CASSPLQGGETQYF
TGTGCCAGCTCACCTTTACAGGGGGGAGAGACCCAGTACTTC
>-|TRBD1|TRBV5-4|TRBJ2-1
CASSIGTGGYNEQFF
TGTGCCAGCAGCATAGGGACAGGTGGTTACAATGAGCAGTTCTTC
>once|TRBD2|TRBV11-2|TRBJ2-3
CASSQPRPSSGANTQYF
TGTGCCAGCAGCCAACCTCGGCCGTCTAGCGGGGCTAATACGCAGTATTTT